This T cell receptor beta chain was found in a study of T-cell memory formation after mild COVID-19. The CDR3 is 14 residues long. From germline, CDR1 is SGHRS and CDR2 YFSETQ. J gave up 7 bases and V 3 bases, and 9 bases lay outside the gene matches. This clonotype was recorded at least ten times. Its specificity is unknown. It was 5'RACE with constant-segment primers that produced the TCR alpha and TCR beta cDNA libraries, which carried sample barcodes and UMIs. TCRdb called the 5' RACE reads again in MiXCR, with one record for every CDR3 protein. The sample lists 380,000 or so distinct CDR3 sequences; roughly 14% were seen once. Study-level points and caveats: Pre-infection memory showed some responding clones, and this suggested that cross-reactive memory joined. Among CD4+ contracting clones, most were CM and EM, and CD8+ ones EMRA.

Sequenced input: PBMCs or a T cell subset sorted from them (not recorded which). This receptor was taken from a man in his late teens or twenties who had mild COVID-19 (a few samples of this study predate the infection). Cell type and time point are not known. The chain couples TRBV5-1 to TRBJ2-7; 8 positions agree with TRBD2. The CDR3 spells CASSSYGGAWEQYF. CDR3 sequence (DNA): TGCGCCAGCAGCTCCTACGGGGGGGCCTGGGAGCAGTACTTC.